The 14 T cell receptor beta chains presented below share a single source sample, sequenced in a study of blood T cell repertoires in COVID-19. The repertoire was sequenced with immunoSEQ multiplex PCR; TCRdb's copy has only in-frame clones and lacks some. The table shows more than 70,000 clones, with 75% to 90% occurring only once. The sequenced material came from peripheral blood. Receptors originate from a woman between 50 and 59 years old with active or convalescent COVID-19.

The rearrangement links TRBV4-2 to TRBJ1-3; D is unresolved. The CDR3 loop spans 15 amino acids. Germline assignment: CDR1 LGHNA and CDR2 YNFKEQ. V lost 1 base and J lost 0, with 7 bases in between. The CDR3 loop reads CASSQVDSSGNTIYF. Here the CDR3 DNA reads TGTGCCAGCAGCCAAGTTGATAGCTCTGGAAACACCATATATTTT.

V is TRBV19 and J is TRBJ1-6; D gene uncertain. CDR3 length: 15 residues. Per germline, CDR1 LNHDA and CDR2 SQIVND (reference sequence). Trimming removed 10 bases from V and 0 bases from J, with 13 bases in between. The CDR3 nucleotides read TGTGCCACCCACGTCGGGTCCTCCTATAATTCACCCCTCCACTTT. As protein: CATHVGSSYNSPLHF. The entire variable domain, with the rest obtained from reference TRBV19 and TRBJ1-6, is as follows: DGGITQSPKYLFRKEGQNVTLSCEQNLNHDAMYWYRQDPGQGLRLIYYSQIVNDFQKGDIAEGYSVSREKKESFPLTVTSAQKNPTAFYLCATHVGSSYNSPLHFGNGTRLTVT.

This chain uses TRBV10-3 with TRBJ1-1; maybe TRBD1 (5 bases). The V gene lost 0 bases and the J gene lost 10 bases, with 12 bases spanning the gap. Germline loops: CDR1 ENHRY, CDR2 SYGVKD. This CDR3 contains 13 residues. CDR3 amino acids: CAISESSRGVAFF. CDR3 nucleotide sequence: TGTGCCATCAGTGAGTCAAGTAGGGGTGTAGCTTTCTTT.

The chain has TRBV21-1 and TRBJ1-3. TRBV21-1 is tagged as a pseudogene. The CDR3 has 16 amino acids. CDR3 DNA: TGTGCCAGCAGCAAGGGCGCGCGGGGCACTAGAAACACCATATATTTT. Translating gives CASSKGARGTRNTIYF.

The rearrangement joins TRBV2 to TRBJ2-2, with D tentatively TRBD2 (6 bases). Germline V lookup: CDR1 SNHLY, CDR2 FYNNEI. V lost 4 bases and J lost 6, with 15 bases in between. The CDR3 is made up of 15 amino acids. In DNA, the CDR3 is TGTGCCAGCAGTGGAGAGGGTGGAGGGGCCGGGGAGCTGTTTTTT. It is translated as CASSGEGGGAGELFF.

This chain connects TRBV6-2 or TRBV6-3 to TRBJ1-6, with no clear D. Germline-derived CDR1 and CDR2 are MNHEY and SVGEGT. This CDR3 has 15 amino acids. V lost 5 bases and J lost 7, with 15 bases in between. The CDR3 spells CASSPGVTKNSPLHF. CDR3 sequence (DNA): TGTGCCAGCAGTCCCGGGGTCACAAAGAATTCACCCCTCCACTTT.

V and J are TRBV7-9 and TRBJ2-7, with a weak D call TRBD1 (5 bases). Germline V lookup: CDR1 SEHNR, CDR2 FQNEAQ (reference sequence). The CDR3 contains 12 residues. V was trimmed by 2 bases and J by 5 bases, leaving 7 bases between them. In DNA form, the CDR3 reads TGTGCCAGCAGCTTACAGGGCCACGAGCAGTACTTC. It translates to CASSLQGHEQYF.

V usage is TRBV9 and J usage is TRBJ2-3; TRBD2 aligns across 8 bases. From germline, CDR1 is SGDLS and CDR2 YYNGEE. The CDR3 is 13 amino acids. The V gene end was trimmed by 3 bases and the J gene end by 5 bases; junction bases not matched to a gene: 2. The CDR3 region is CASSGSGGDTQYF. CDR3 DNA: TGTGCCAGCAGCGGCAGCGGGGGAGATACGCAGTATTTT.

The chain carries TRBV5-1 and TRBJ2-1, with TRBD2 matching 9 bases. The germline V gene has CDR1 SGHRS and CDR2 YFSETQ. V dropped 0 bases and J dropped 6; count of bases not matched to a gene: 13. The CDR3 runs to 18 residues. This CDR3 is CASSLGFRGLASLNEQFF. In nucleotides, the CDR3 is TGCGCCAGCAGCTTGGGATTCAGGGGACTAGCCTCCCTCAATGAGCAGTTCTTC.

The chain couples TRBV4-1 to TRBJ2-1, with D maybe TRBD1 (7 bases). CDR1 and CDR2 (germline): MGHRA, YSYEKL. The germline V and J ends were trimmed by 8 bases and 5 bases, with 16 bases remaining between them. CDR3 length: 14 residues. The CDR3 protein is CASRAQGGNNEQFF. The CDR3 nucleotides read TGCGCCAGCCGGGCCCAGGGGGGAAACAATGAGCAGTTCTTC.

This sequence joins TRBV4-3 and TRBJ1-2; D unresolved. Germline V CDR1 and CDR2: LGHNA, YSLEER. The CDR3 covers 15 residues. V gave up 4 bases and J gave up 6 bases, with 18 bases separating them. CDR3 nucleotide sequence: TGCGCCAGCAGCCTCGATTCCAGACTTCGGGATGGCTACACCTTC. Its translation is CASSLDSRLRDGYTF.

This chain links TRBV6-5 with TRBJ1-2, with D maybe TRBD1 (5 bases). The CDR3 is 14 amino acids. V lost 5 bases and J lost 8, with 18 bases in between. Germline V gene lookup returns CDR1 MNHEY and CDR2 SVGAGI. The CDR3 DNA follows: TGTGCCAGCAGTCCGCCTACCCAGGGAGGGGGCTACACCTTC. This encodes CASSPPTQGGGYTF.

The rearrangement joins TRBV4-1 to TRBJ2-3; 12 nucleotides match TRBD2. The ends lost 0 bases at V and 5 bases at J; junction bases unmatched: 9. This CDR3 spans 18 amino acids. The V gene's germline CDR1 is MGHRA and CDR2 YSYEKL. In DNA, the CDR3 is TGCGCCAGCAGCCAAGACCTATCTAGCGGGGGGGAAGGAGATACGCAGTATTTT. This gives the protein CASSQDLSSGGEGDTQYF.

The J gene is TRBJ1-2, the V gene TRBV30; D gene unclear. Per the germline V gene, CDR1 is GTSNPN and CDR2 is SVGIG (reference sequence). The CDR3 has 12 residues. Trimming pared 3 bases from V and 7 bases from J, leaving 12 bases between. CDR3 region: CAWSLRVGGYTF. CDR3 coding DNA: TGTGCCTGGAGCCTACGGGTGGGTGGCTACACCTTC.